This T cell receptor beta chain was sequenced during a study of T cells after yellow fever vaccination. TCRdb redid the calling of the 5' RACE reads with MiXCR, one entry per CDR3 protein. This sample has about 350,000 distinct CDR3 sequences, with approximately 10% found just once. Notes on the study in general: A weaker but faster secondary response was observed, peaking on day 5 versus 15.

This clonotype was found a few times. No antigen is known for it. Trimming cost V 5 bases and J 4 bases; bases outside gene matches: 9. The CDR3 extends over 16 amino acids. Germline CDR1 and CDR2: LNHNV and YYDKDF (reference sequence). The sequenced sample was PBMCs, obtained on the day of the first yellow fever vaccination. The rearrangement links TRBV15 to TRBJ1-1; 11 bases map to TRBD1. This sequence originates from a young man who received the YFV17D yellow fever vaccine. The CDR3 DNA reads TGTGCCACCAGCCGAGGACAGGGGGCATTCGTCACTGAAGCTTTCTTT. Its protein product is CATSRGQGAFVTEAFF.